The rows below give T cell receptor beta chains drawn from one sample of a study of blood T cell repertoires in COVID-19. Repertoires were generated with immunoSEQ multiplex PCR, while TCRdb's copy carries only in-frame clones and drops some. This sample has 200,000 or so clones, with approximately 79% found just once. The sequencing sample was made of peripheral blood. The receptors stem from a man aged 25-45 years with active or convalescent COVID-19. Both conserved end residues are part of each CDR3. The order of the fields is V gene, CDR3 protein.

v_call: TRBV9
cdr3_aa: CASSLQGDGYGYTF

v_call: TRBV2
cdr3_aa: CASSDLARDRPLETQYF

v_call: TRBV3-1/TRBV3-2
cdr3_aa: CASSQGTVTTSGANVLTF

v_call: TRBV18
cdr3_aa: CASSRQGATEAFF

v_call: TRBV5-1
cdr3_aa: CASSLDLTSGGTGELFF

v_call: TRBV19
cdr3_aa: CASSRDREVTEAFF

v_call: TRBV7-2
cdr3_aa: CASSFLVGGFQETQYF

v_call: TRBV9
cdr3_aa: CASSGGTSGNTDTQYF

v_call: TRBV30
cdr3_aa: CAWTVADGYTF

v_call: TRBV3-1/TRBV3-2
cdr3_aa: CASSQDPPSGGPDTQYF

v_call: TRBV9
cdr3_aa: CASSGTASPRQGGYGYTF

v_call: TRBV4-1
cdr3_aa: CASSQDRASGSIGELFF

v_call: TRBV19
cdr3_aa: CASSRGLNTAKEQFF

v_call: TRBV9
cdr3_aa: CASSGGFGGAAKNIQYF

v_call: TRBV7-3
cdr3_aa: CASSYQENTEAFF

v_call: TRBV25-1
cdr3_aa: CASSGQGVLNEQFF

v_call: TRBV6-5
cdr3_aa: CASSYSRGTGNYGYTF

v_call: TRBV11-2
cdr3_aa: CASSLGRNMNTEAFF

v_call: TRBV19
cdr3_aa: CASTDERLSGSNQPQHF

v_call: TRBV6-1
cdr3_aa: CASSEARDVNYGYTF

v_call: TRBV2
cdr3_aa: CASSEGTGNQPQHF

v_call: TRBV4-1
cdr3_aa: CASSRRPRGRPEFSYNEQFF

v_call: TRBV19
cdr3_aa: CASSSPGGSYNSPLHF

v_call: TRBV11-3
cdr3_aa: CASSSTYEQYF

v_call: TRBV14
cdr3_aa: CASSQQTSGIYTGELFF